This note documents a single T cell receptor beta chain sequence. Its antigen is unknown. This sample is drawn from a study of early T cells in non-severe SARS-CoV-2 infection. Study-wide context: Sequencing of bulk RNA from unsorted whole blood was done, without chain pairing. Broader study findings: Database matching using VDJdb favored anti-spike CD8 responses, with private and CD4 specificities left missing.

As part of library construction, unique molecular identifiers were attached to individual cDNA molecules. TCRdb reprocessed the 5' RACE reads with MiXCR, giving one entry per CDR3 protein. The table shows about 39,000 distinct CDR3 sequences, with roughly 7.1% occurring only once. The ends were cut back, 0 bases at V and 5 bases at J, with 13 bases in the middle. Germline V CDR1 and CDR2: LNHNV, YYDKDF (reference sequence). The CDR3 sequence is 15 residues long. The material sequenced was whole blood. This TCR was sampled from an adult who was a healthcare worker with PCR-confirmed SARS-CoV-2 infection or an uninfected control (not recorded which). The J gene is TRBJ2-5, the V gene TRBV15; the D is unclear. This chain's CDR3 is CATSRDSPGSETQYF. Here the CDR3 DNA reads TGTGCCACCAGCAGAGATAGTCCAGGCAGCGAGACCCAGTACTTC.